The present TCR beta chain was sequenced within a study of radiation and T cells in renal cell carcinoma. The overall study: Nephrectomy followed 15 Gy stereotactic body radiation by 4 weeks. Study findings and constraints: In blood, top tumor clones expanded by 2 weeks, shrinking by 4. No pretreatment tumor biopsies were available for baseline clonotypes.

Trimming removed 1 base at V and 6 bases at J, with 2 bases between. CDR3 length: 11 residues. Germline values: CDR1 LNHDA, CDR2 SQIVND (reference sequence). This clone appeared once. What it binds is unknown. Time point denoted: baseline pretreatment blood. Regarding treatment: 15 Gy SBRT to primary tumor, nephrectomy 4 weeks later. Serial blood draws occurred at baseline and 2 and 4 weeks post-SBRT. The protocol was immunoSEQ multiplex PCR, while the TCRdb copy is restricted to in-frame clones and leaves out a portion. The table records 150,000 or so clones, more than 70% of them present only once. This chain links TRBV19 with TRBJ2-3; no firm D call. This receptor was taken from a woman aged 45-60 years with renal cell carcinoma. Material: blood, obtained from a patient whose treatment included radiotherapy and nephrectomy. CDR3: CASSIADTQYF. For the CDR3, the DNA is TGTGCCAGTAGTATAGCTGATACGCAGTATTTT.